A selection of T cell receptor beta chains follows, all from one sample in a study of response to subunit inactivated influenza vaccine. TCRdb reanalysed the RT-PCR reads using MiXCR and keeps one entry per CDR3 protein. The repertoire has fewer than 700,000 distinct CDR3 sequences, 10% to 15% of them found once; the top ten carry around 13%. This material consisted of PBMCs from blood, taken about 40 days after vaccination. The receptors stem from a man aged 50-60 years who received an inactivated influenza vaccine. CDR3s include the opening cysteine and the closing phenylalanine or tryptophan. D genes are given only for firm matches. Size tells how often a clone was seen (once, few, many) or the class of an expanded clone, and some rows leave it out.

d_gene | j_gene | v_gene | abundance | CDR3aa | CDR3nt
. | TRBJ1-1 | TRBV6-6 | . | CASSHRESEAFF | TGTGCCAGCAGTCACAGGGAGTCTGAAGCTTTCTTT
. | TRBJ2-1 | TRBV11-2 | . | CASSSPAGFNEQFF | TGTGCCAGCAGCTCCCCGGCGGGTTTCAATGAGCAGTTCTTC
. | TRBJ2-7 | TRBV5-1 | . | CASSQMNQGYEQYF | TGCGCCAGCAGCCAGATGAACCAGGGCTACGAGCAGTACTTC
. | TRBJ2-6 | TRBV29-1 | few | CSVEEWGSSGANVLTF | TGCAGCGTTGAAGAGTGGGGGAGCTCTGGGGCCAACGTCCTGACTTTC
. | TRBJ2-1 | TRBV18 | . | CASSPWGDSYNEQFF | TGTGCCAGCTCACCGTGGGGGGACTCCTACAATGAGCAGTTCTTC
. | TRBJ1-2 | TRBV15 | many | CATSREIRGGEDGYTF | TGTGCCACCAGCAGGGAAATACGTGGAGGGGAGGATGGCTACACCTTC
. | TRBJ2-7 | TRBV6-2/TRBV6-3 | few | CASKHMGLFAYEQYF | TGTGCCAGCAAACACATGGGACTTTTCGCCTACGAGCAGTACTTC
TRBD1 | TRBJ1-5 | TRBV16 | many | CASSQSLDRNQPQHF | TGTGCCAGCAGCCAATCTCTGGACAGGAATCAGCCCCAGCATTTT
TRBD2 | TRBJ2-1 | TRBV9 | . | CASSVGGLAYNEQFF | TGTGCCAGCAGCGTTGGGGGACTAGCTTACAATGAGCAGTTCTTC
. | TRBJ2-3 | TRBV20-1 | . | CSANHIDTQYF | TGCAGTGCTAATCACATAGATACGCAGTATTTT
TRBD2 | TRBJ2-5 | TRBV6-1 | . | CASTIAGATGETQYF | TGTGCCAGCACTATAGCGGGGGCGACGGGAGAGACCCAGTACTTC
. | TRBJ2-7 | TRBV5-5 | few | CASSSPHTEYEQYF | TGTGCCAGCAGCTCCCCCCACACAGAGTACGAGCAGTACTTC
TRBD1 | TRBJ2-7 | TRBV27 | . | CASSFSAGGSYEQYF | TGTGCCAGCTCCTTTTCGGCAGGGGGCTCCTACGAGCAGTACTTC
. | TRBJ2-7 | TRBV4-2 | few | CASSPALTAYEQYF | TGTGCCAGCAGCCCCGCTCTGACAGCCTACGAGCAGTACTTC
TRBD2 | TRBJ2-3 | TRBV6-1 | few | CASRTTAQLAGGPRDTQYF | TGTGCCAGCAGAACAACAGCCCAACTAGCGGGAGGGCCGAGAGATACGCAGTATTTT
TRBD2 | TRBJ2-1 | TRBV7-9 | once | CASSPLVRGSYREQFF | TGTGCCAGCAGCCCTTTGGTGCGGGGGTCTTATCGCGAGCAGTTCTTC
TRBD2 | TRBJ2-3 | TRBV5-6 | . | CASSLLLAGLTDTQYF | TGTGCCAGCAGCTTGTTACTAGCGGGACTCACAGATACGCAGTATTTT
. | TRBJ2-2 | TRBV12-3/TRBV12-4 | many | CASSLDNTGELFF | TGTGCCAGCAGTTTGGACAACACCGGGGAGCTGTTTTTT
. | TRBJ2-1 | TRBV10-3 | few | CAISSQLDSGRFF | TGTGCCATCAGCTCCCAGTTAGACTCAGGGCGGTTCTTC
. | TRBJ1-5 | TRBV12-3/TRBV12-4 | . | CASSLGGSVGQPQHF | TGTGCCAGCAGTTTAGGGGGGAGCGTTGGACAGCCCCAGCATTTT
TRBD1 | TRBJ2-7 | TRBV11-2 | many | CASSLDPDSNMGQEIYEQYF | TGTGCCAGCAGCTTAGATCCAGATTCCAACATGGGACAGGAAATATACGAGCAGTACTTC
. | TRBJ2-5 | TRBV28 | few | CASRDQAETQYF | TGTGCCAGCCGGGACCAAGCTGAGACCCAGTACTTC
. | TRBJ2-5 | TRBV15 | few | CATSRGQETQYF | TGTGCCACCAGCAGAGGCCAAGAGACCCAGTACTTC
. | TRBJ2-1 | TRBV9 | . | CASSPREQGNEQFF | TGTGCCAGCAGCCCCCGGGAGCAGGGGAATGAGCAGTTCTTC
TRBD2 | TRBJ2-1 | TRBV7-8 | . | CASSLLVSGVSSYNEQFF | TGTGCCAGCAGCTTATTGGTGAGCGGGGTGAGCTCCTACAATGAGCAGTTCTTC
TRBD2 | TRBJ2-3 | TRBV4-2 | many | CASSVLAGGSSTDTQYF | TGTGCCAGCAGCGTTCTAGCGGGAGGTTCTAGCACAGATACGCAGTATTTT